These 16 T cell receptor beta chains were sequenced from one sample in a study of blood T cell repertoires in COVID-19. TCRdb's copy holds only in-frame clones and misses some; the assay was immunoSEQ multiplex PCR. The sample has approximately 130,000 clones; 70% to 80% are singletons. Sequenced input: peripheral blood. The receptors stem from a human donor in a cohort sampled during active COVID-19.

This clone was observed a handful of times. The chain links TRBV7-9 to TRBJ1-1; D perhaps matches TRBD1 (5 bases). The V and J ends lost 5 bases and 8 bases respectively, with 12 bases between them. Germline V CDR1 and CDR2: SEHNR, FQNEAQ (reference sequence). This CDR3 is 12 amino acids long. The CDR3 is CASSPRQTEAFF. For the CDR3, the DNA is TGTGCCAGCAGCCCTCGACAGACCGAAGCTTTCTTT.

The sample holds a few counts of this clone. The rearrangement uses TRBV6-5 and TRBJ2-3; TRBD1 is a possible D gene (6 bases). The CDR3 runs 13 residues. V lost 11 bases and J lost 0, with 12 bases in between. The germline V gene has CDR1 MNHEY and CDR2 SVGAGI. The CDR3, as DNA: TGTGCCGTTGGACAGCCCAGCACAGATACGCAGTATTTT. Amino acids: CAVGQPSTDTQYF.

The rearrangement joins TRBV30 to TRBJ1-5, with 7 bases that match TRBD1. J lost 4 bases, V lost 0 bases, and 3 bases had no gene match. The CDR3 extends over 14 amino acids. Germline V lookup: CDR1 GTSNPN, CDR2 SVGIG (reference sequence). CDR3 loop: CAWSVQGFNQPQHF. The CDR3 DNA sequence: TGTGCCTGGAGTGTACAGGGGTTTAATCAGCCCCAGCATTTT.

The V call is TRBV28, the J call TRBJ2-7, with a tentative D call TRBD1 (5 bases). The CDR3 runs to 15 residues. Germline values: CDR1 MDHEN, CDR2 SYDVKM. Trimming took 5 bases from V and 2 from J, leaving 16 bases between them. This CDR3 reads CASSLPGHTPYEQYF. The CDR3 bases are TGTGCCAGCAGTCTCCCCGGACATACACCCTACGAGCAGTACTTC.

The V and J genes are TRBV18 and TRBJ2-2; D perhaps matches TRBD2 (5 bases). This CDR3 is 14 amino acids long. The germline CDR1 and CDR2 sequences are KGHSH and LQKENI. The germline V and J ends were trimmed by 2 bases and 7 bases, with 11 bases remaining between them. As DNA, the CDR3 is TGTGCCAGCTCACCAACACTAGGAGGCGGGGAGCTGTTTTTT. This encodes CASSPTLGGGELFF.

This chain connects TRBV27 to TRBJ1-2, with 12 positions matching TRBD1. Germline values: CDR1 MNHEY, CDR2 SMNVEV (reference sequence). The V gene end was trimmed by 4 bases and the J gene end by 5 bases; junction bases not matched to a gene: 2. The CDR3 length is 14 residues. The CDR3 spells CASSSGQGAYGYTF. The DNA for the CDR3 is TGTGCCAGCAGTTCGGGACAGGGGGCTTATGGCTACACCTTC.

This chain joins TRBV5-5 and TRBJ1-5; no clear D gene. Germline CDR1 and CDR2: SGHKS and YYEKEE (reference sequence). The CDR3 contains 13 residues. V lost 1 base and J lost 7, with 9 bases in between. Here the CDR3 reads CASSLKPQQPQHF. DNA for the CDR3: TGTGCCAGCAGCTTGAAGCCACAGCAGCCCCAGCATTTT.

V usage is TRBV3-1 (or the pseudogene TRBV3-2) and J usage is TRBJ1-6; 9 bases line up with TRBD1. Trimming took 6 bases from V and 6 from J; bases not matched to a gene: 6. CDR3 length: 15 amino acids. The germline CDR1 and CDR2 sequences are LGHDT and YNNKEL (reference sequence). Here the CDR3 reads CASSPTGGSNSPLHF. DNA for the CDR3: TGTGCCAGCAGTCCTACAGGGGGCAGTAATTCACCCCTCCACTTT.

This clone came up a few times. The rearrangement uses TRBV19 and TRBJ1-5; unclear D gene. Germline CDR1 is LNHDA and CDR2 is SQIVND (reference sequence). Deletions cut 3 bases from V and 8 bases from J, with 14 bases between. CDR3 length equals 14 residues. As DNA, the CDR3 is TGTGCCAGTAGTATCGGGATCCCGCGGGAGCCCCAGCATTTT. The encoded protein is CASSIGIPREPQHF. Looking up the rest from reference TRBV19 and TRBJ1-5 gives the full variable domain: DGGITQSPKYLFRKEGQNVTLSCEQNLNHDAMYWYRQDPGQGLRLIYYSQIVNDFQKGDIAEGYSVSREKKESFPLTVTSAQKNPTAFYLCASSIGIPREPQHFGDGTRLSIL.

V and J are TRBV5-1 and TRBJ1-2, with D uncertain. V lost 4 bases to trimming and J lost 1 base, with 8 bases between them. Looked up from germline, CDR1 is SGHRS and CDR2 is YFSETQ. CDR3 length: 13 residues. The chain's CDR3 is CASSATVNYGYTF. The DNA of the CDR3 is TGCGCCAGCAGCGCAACTGTTAACTATGGCTACACCTTC.

The gene calls are TRBV24-1 and TRBJ1-4; D might be TRBD1 (5 bases). V was cut by 10 bases and J by 0 bases, with 11 bases left in between. There are 14 residues in the CDR3. CDR1 KGHDR and CDR2 SFDVKD come from the germline V gene. The CDR3 is CATFPGTTNEKLFF. CDR3 DNA sequence: TGTGCCACGTTCCCAGGGACAACTAATGAAAAACTGTTTTTT.

This clone was seen a single time. The chain couples TRBV19 to TRBJ1-2; TRBD1 aligns across 10 bases. CDR3 length: 18 amino acids. Germline V CDR1 and CDR2: LNHDA, SQIVND (reference sequence). V gave up 5 bases and J gave up 5 bases; unmatched junction bases: 17. CDR3 sequence reads: CASSAPSGTGDVGYGYTF. For the CDR3, the DNA is TGTGCCAGTAGTGCTCCCTCCGGGACAGGGGACGTTGGGTATGGCTACACCTTC.

The DNA of the CDR3 is TGTGCCAGCAGTGAAATAGCCCGGGGGGCGGGGACGCAGTATTTT. Protein product: CASSEIARGAGTQYF. The chain carries TRBV2 and TRBJ2-3; D possibly corresponds to TRBD2 (7 bases). This CDR3 has 15 amino acids. Trimming took 2 bases from V and 9 from J, leaving 18 bases between them. In germline, CDR1 is SNHLY, CDR2 FYNNEI.

The chain recombines TRBV7-2 with TRBJ2-7, with D perhaps matching TRBD2 (7 bases). Trimming removed 1 base from V and 0 bases from J, with 10 bases in between. The CDR3 runs to 15 residues. Germline V gene lookup returns CDR1 SGHTA and CDR2 FQGNSA. The CDR3 nucleotides read TGTGCCAGCAGCTTAGGCGGGGGCCTCTCCTACGAGCAGTACTTC. As protein: CASSLGGGLSYEQYF.

The V gene is TRBV18, the J gene TRBJ1-2; 8 bases map to TRBD1. This CDR3 comprises 14 residues. Trimming took 3 bases from V and 7 from J; bases not matched to a gene: 7. Germline V gene lookup returns CDR1 KGHSH and CDR2 LQKENI. The CDR3 sequence is CASSPPPDRVGYTF. The CDR3 DNA is TGTGCCAGCTCACCTCCCCCGGACAGGGTTGGCTACACCTTC.

V usage is TRBV6-1 and J usage is TRBJ2-5, with 8 bases identical to TRBD1. Judging by the DNA end, TRBJ2-7 fits better; the J call may be wrong. CDR1 is MNHNS, CDR2 SASEGT, per germline. CDR3 length: 15 residues. The CDR3 loop is CASSEVAGGGGEQYF. The DNA of the CDR3 is TGTGCCAGCAGTGAAGTAGCAGGGGGCGGCGGCGAGCAGTACTTC.